The clone carrying this T cell receptor beta chain was seen repeatedly, ten times or more. Its specificity is unknown. This sample is part of a study of CD8+CD57+ T cells in acquired aplastic anemia. Regarding the study as a whole: The CD8+ Simpson's diversity of patients and controls was not significantly different. Almost 30 shared CD8+ CDR3s appeared highly expressed within patients' immunodominant clones.

Trimming removed 0 bases from V and 1 base from J, with 7 bases in between. This CDR3 contains 15 residues. From germline, CDR1 is MNHNY and CDR2 SVGAGI (reference sequence). Researchers used genomic DNA as the template to profile TCR beta VDJ and CDR3. TCRdb passed the reads through MiXCR, listing each CDR3 protein once. Of approximately 180,000 distinct CDR3 sequences in the sample, roughly 65% were seen once. The authors sequenced patients whose flow cytometry had shown CD8+CD57+ cell expansion. Every patient had severe acquired aplastic anemia. Prior therapy had not been administered to any patient at the time of blood sampling.

Sequenced: sorted CD4+, CD8+, or CD8+CD57+ T cells (not recorded which) from PBMCs. V is TRBV6-6 and J is TRBJ1-5; weak D call: TRBD1 (5 bases). This sequence was found in a human donor with aplastic anemia. The CDR3 reads CASSYSRDSNQPQHF. The CDR3 DNA sequence: TGTGCCAGCAGTTACTCTCGGGACAGCAATCAGCCCCAGCATTTT.